This is a list of T cell receptor beta chains from one sample in a study of CD8 T cells in Susac syndrome. In TCRdb, the immunoSEQ multiplex PCR reads were re-called with MiXCR into one record per CDR3 protein. The repertoire includes 80,000 to 90,000 distinct CDR3 sequences, more than 85% of them detected once, and roughly 0.5% sits in the top ten. Source material: CD8+ T cells from PBMCs. The receptors were sampled from a human donor with Susac syndrome. CDR3s include the opening cysteine and the closing phenylalanine or tryptophan. Each record gives: J gene, D gene, clone size, V gene, CDR3 protein, CDR3 DNA. A D gene is named only where the DNA matches it firmly. The size of a clone is reported for some rows only, either as once, few or many, or as a class for expanded clones.

TRBJ2-2 | TRBD2 | . | TRBV9 | CACYGLADSTGELFF | TGTGCCTGCTACGGGCTAGCGGATAGCACCGGGGAGCTGTTTTTT
TRBJ2-3 | TRBD2 | . | TRBV27 | CASSSILAGEGNTQYF | TGTGCCAGCAGTTCTATCCTAGCGGGAGAAGGAAATACGCAGTATTTT
TRBJ2-7 | TRBD2 | . | TRBV30 | CAWSTKASGNYEQYF | TGTGCCTGGAGTACAAAGGCTAGCGGGAACTACGAGCAGTACTTC
TRBJ1-5 | . | few | TRBV7-9 | CASSQGGNQPQHF | TGTGCCAGCAGCCAAGGTGGGAATCAGCCCCAGCATTTT
TRBJ2-3 | TRBD2 | once | TRBV20-1 | CSAWTSGSTDTQYF | TGCAGTGCATGGACTAGCGGGAGCACAGATACGCAGTATTTT
TRBJ2-1 | . | . | TRBV30 | CAWSVAPEQFF | TGTGCCTGGAGTGTAGCACCTGAGCAGTTCTTC
TRBJ2-7 | TRBD1 | . | TRBV5-1 | CASSSRDRVPYEQYF | TGCGCCAGCAGCTCCCGGGACAGGGTACCCTACGAGCAGTACTTC
TRBJ2-7 | . | . | TRBV29-1 | CSAAGEGYEQYF | TGCAGCGCCGCAGGGGAGGGATACGAGCAGTACTTC
TRBJ1-1 | TRBD1 | . | TRBV29-1 | CSVKQGEFGEAFF | TGCAGCGTGAAACAGGGGGAATTCGGTGAAGCTTTCTTT
TRBJ2-7 | . | once | TRBV30 | CAWSRLGGASYEQYF | TGTGCCTGGAGCCGACTTGGGGGGGCCTCCTACGAGCAGTACTTC
TRBJ2-5 | . | . | TRBV20-1 | CSASRRDQETQYF | TGCAGTGCTAGTCGCAGGGACCAAGAGACCCAGTACTTC
TRBJ2-2 | TRBD2 | . | TRBV9 | CASREREKAGELFF | TGTGCCAGCCGCGAGCGGGAGAAAGCCGGGGAGCTGTTTTTT
TRBJ2-7 | . | . | TRBV20-1 | CSARGLTGTVYEQYF | TGCAGTGCTAGGGGGCTGACAGGAACGGTCTACGAGCAGTACTTC
TRBJ2-5 | TRBD1 | . | TRBV27 | CASSSGQGYGAQYF | TGTGCCAGCAGTTCCGGACAGGGATATGGGGCCCAGTACTTC
TRBJ2-7 | . | . | TRBV5-1 | CASSLGTDYEQYF | TGCGCCAGCAGCTTGGGGACAGATTACGAGCAGTACTTC
TRBJ2-3 | TRBD2 | . | TRBV30 | CAWSVGTSGRRSTDTQYF | TGTGCCTGGAGTGTCGGGACTAGCGGGAGGCGTAGCACAGATACGCAGTATTTT
TRBJ2-5 | . | . | TRBV28 | CASAGLETQYF | TGTGCCAGCGCGGGGTTGGAGACCCAGTACTTC
TRBJ2-1 | . | . | TRBV4-3 | CASSQDWREHNEQFF | TGCGCCAGCAGCCAAGATTGGCGGGAACACAATGAGCAGTTCTTC
TRBJ1-5 | TRBD1 | . | TRBV27 | CASRAGTANQPQHF | TGTGCCAGCAGAGCCGGGACAGCAAATCAGCCCCAGCATTTT
TRBJ1-1 | . | once | TRBV6-5 | CASRLQGRSTEAFF | TGTGCCAGCAGATTACAGGGAAGATCAACTGAAGCTTTCTTT
TRBJ1-1 | . | . | TRBV19 | CASSPRSMNTEAFF | TGTGCCAGTAGTCCACGATCCATGAACACTGAAGCTTTCTTT
TRBJ1-2 | . | . | TRBV5-6 | CASSFGSSNYGYTF | TGTGCCAGCAGCTTCGGCTCTTCTAACTATGGCTACACCTTC
TRBJ2-2 | . | . | TRBV29-1 | CSVETRRANTGELFF | TGCAGCGTTGAAACCCGGCGGGCGAACACCGGGGAGCTGTTTTTT
TRBJ2-1 | TRBD2 | . | TRBV5-1 | CASRDGLAGEAGNEQFF | TGCGCCAGCCGGGACGGATTAGCGGGAGAAGCGGGGAATGAGCAGTTCTTC
TRBJ1-1 | . | . | TRBV20-1 | CSASRRGYTEAFF | TGCAGTGCTAGTCGTCGGGGGTACACTGAAGCTTTCTTT